Below are 7 T cell receptor beta chains sequenced from a single sample in a study of cytomegalovirus exposure and HLA in healthy donors. The data were produced by immunoSEQ multiplex PCR, yet TCRdb's version contains in-frame clones alone and is incomplete. The data show roughly 190,000 clones, roughly nine tenths seen once. What was sequenced was PBMCs. The receptor set was obtained from a man under 40 in good health and CMV-seropositive.

The chain links TRBV13 to TRBJ1-2; 10 bases match TRBD1. V dropped 5 bases and J dropped 3; count of bases not matched to a gene: 3. This CDR3 contains 14 residues. Germline CDR1 PRHDT, CDR2 FYEKMQ (reference sequence). The CDR3 sequence: CASSQGTGDYGYTF. The CDR3, as DNA: TGTGCCAGCAGCCAAGGGACAGGGGACTATGGCTACACCTTC.

The V gene is TRBV15, the J gene TRBJ1-2, with 7 bases aligning to TRBD1. CDR1 and CDR2 (germline): LNHNV, YYDKDF (reference sequence). V trimming: 0 bases; J trimming: 3 bases; junction bases outside the gene matches: 1. CDR3 length equals 14 residues. Written as DNA, the CDR3 is TGTGCCACCAGCAGAGATCAGGGGGACTATGGCTACACCTTC. Its translation is CATSRDQGDYGYTF.

The chain recombines TRBV30 with TRBJ1-2, with D possibly matching TRBD1 (6 bases). V shed 1 base and J shed 6 bases, with 12 bases lying between them. The CDR3 sequence is 13 residues long. Germline CDR1 and CDR2: GTSNPN and SVGIG (reference sequence). CDR3: CAWSAGAGNGYTF. CDR3 nucleotide sequence: TGTGCCTGGAGTGCAGGGGCCGGGAATGGCTACACCTTC.

The V gene is TRBV6-5, the J gene TRBJ2-7; the D gene could be TRBD1 or TRBD2 (7 bases each). The CDR3 length is 15 residues. V lost 7 bases and J lost 2, with 18 bases in between. In germline, CDR1 is MNHEY, CDR2 SVGAGI. CDR3 DNA: TGTGCCAGCACCCGCGACAGGGAGGGGACCTACGAGCAGTACTTC. Translated: CASTRDREGTYEQYF.

Only a few counts were recorded for this clone. The V gene is TRBV6-5, the J gene TRBJ1-1; D gene ambiguous. Per germline, CDR1 MNHEY and CDR2 SVGAGI. Trimming removed 0 bases from V and 0 bases from J, with 5 bases in between. The CDR3 has 14 amino acids. The CDR3 region has the DNA TGTGCCAGCAGTTACTCAGGAGTGAACACTGAAGCTTTCTTT. The encoded protein is CASSYSGVNTEAFF.

The chain links TRBV2 to TRBJ2-3; TRBD2 matches 8 bases. The CDR3 extends over 16 amino acids. V dropped 4 bases and J dropped 1; count of bases not matched to a gene: 7. CDR1 is SNHLY, CDR2 FYNNEI, per germline. The CDR3 reads CASSVRSSGGTDTQYF. CDR3 coding DNA: TGTGCCAGCAGTGTACGCAGTAGCGGGGGCACAGATACGCAGTATTTT.

The CDR3 nucleotides are TGTGCCAGCAGCTTAAACCCGGGGGGCATCTCTGGGGCCAACGTCCTGACTTTC. It is translated as CASSLNPGGISGANVLTF. V usage is TRBV7-3 and J usage is TRBJ2-6; D is possibly TRBD2 (7 bases). V was shortened by 1 base and J by 0 bases, with 13 bases between the two germline ends. The CDR3 totals 18 residues. The germline V gene has CDR1 SGHTA and CDR2 FQGTGA.